This entry describes one T cell receptor beta chain. This clonotype occurred a few times. Its antigen specificity is not known. Per-base quality was not reported, and no clone a single base away is much larger than it. Being off target in a library aimed at alpha chains, this beta chain has a size of little meaning. The sample comes from a study of spatial heterogeneity in lung cancer (dated by TCRdb to the late 2010s). For the study in its entirety: Beta-chain transcripts were consistently detected in greater numbers than alpha-chain transcripts, which likely reflected higher beta-chain transcript abundance. TCR transcript counts in tumor regions correlated strongly with a T cell transcriptional module score from matched bulk RNA-seq. In the raw uncorrected reads, each unique combination of TCR and UMI appeared more than ten times on average. TCR alpha and beta repertoires were quantitatively compared across multiple tumor regions, matched nontumor lung and blood in non-small cell lung cancer. Nonsynonymous mutation counts, determined by whole-exome sequencing of tumor tissue, were related to features of the TCR repertoire. Both alpha and beta chains were TCR-sequenced in samples taken at surgery, namely 220 tumor regions, approximately 66 matched nontumor lung samples and a few dozen PBMC samples.

Results and caveats for the whole study, not just this receptor: Additional single-cell paired TCR alpha and beta sequencing was considered necessary to confirm, at a functional level, the hypothesis that regional TCRs recognize regional mutations. Counts of ubiquitous and regional expanded TCRs were found to correlate with counts of ubiquitous and regional nonsynonymous mutations, respectively. TCR-seq coverage of tumor T cells was estimated at only roughly 6.5% for alpha chains and around 13% for beta chains. A correlation was observed between the number of expanded intratumoral alpha and beta TCRs and the tumor nonsynonymous mutation count.

The time point tag for this specimen amounts to: sample taken at primary tumor resection. Samples were obtained from about 75 patients with early-stage, untreated non-small cell lung cancer from the lung TRACERx cohort. TCR sequencing used whole RNA extracted from tumor and nontumor lung tissue, or from cryopreserved PBMC samples, without cell sorting. Only patients with enough RNA available from two or more tumor regions were chosen for TCR sequencing. Tumor and adjacent nontumor lung specimens were reviewed by a lung pathologist before selection. Receptors were amplified or captured by 5' RACE. The instrument was a NextSeq 500. To allow correction of PCR and sequencing errors, the TCR library protocol tagged every TCR cDNA molecule with a unique molecular identifier. Turning to the authors' computational methods: TCR identification, UMI-based error correction and CDR3 extraction were all carried out with Decombinator tools. TCRs above a frequency of 2 per 1,000, corresponding to the top 1% of the tumor frequency distribution, were defined as expanded. Expanded tumor TCRs statistically deemed absent (corrected P<0.05) from at least one tumor region were classed as regional, and all other expanded tumor TCRs were classed as ubiquitous. Each repertoire was subsampled 100 times to 5,000 TCRs, after which Renyi diversity was computed with the R vegan package. CDR3 similarity networks were built from amino acid triplet string-kernel similarity, with CDR3s being connected when pairwise similarity was above 0.82. TCRdb passed the public sequencing reads through fastp at Q25 and MiXCR, retaining productive beta sequences. All rows with the same CDR3 protein become a single entry with the most common DNA and genes. The V and J calls were not made by the authors but by TCRdb's processing. Within this sample are 15,000 or so distinct CDR3 sequences, with approximately 4.8% of them counted one time only. 18% of the sample is held by the ten biggest clonotypes.

This TCR was recovered from a female donor with early-stage non-small cell lung cancer. This material consisted of lung tumor tissue, taken at surgery.

In nucleotide form, the sequence is TGTGCCACCAGCAGAGATCAGGGGGGGACCCAGTACTTC. Its translation is CATSRDQGGTQYF. The sequence is built from TRBV15 and TRBJ2-5; TRBD1 is perhaps the D gene, given 7 matching bases. The junction carries 9 bases between V and J, which are trimmed by 0 bases and 7 bases respectively. The CDR3 runs 13 amino acids, cysteine and phenylalanine included. Only the CDR3 part of the read is kept: 39 bases, read in frame from the first base. CDR1 and CDR2 were assigned from the germline V gene (reference sequence) as LNHNV and YYDKDF. Supplemented by the reference TRBV15 and TRBJ2-5 proteins around the CDR3, the complete variable domain is DAMVIQNPRYQVTQFGKPVTLSCSQTLNHNVMYWYQQKSSQAPKLLFHYYDKDFNNEADTPDNFQSRRPNTSFCFLDIRSPGLGDTAMYLCATSRDQGGTQYFGPGTRLLVL.